This T cell receptor (beta chain) comes out of a study of cytomegalovirus exposure and HLA in healthy donors. Study-level background: The use of the same platform for the 100 to 150 validation repertoires and the roughly 700 first-cohort repertoires was reported by a later analysis.

V gave up 2 bases and J gave up 3 bases, with 17 bases separating them. CDR1 and CDR2 (germline): SGHDN, FVKESK. The CDR3 extends over 16 amino acids. Only in-frame clones appear in the TCRdb table, and some are missing; sequencing was by immunoSEQ multiplex PCR. The data show more than 95,000 clones, 88% seen once. This chain links TRBV14 with TRBJ2-7; a weak D match, TRBD1 (6 bases). The receptor's source is a man aged 18 to 30 in good health and CMV-seropositive. The material sequenced was PBMCs. The CDR3 protein is CASSQQGLGSHYEQYF. CDR3 DNA: TGTGCCAGCAGCCAACAGGGGTTGGGTTCCCACTACGAGCAGTACTTC.